The 30 T cell receptor beta chains below come from one sample, sequenced in a study of read filtering for tumor transcriptome and immune sequencing. The library was built from about 400 ng RNA with molecular barcoded adaptors for alpha/delta and beta/gamma chains. TCRdb reprocessed the reads with MiXCR, giving one entry per CDR3 protein. This table holds around 50,000 distinct CDR3 sequences, approximately 13% found once. Sequenced sample: a population of CD138-negative cells sorted from bone marrow. The origin of the receptors is a donor aged 40 or older with multiple myeloma.

There are many counts of this clonotype. The chain employs TRBV20-1 and TRBJ2-1; D perhaps matches TRBD1 (6 bases). The CDR3 consists of 16 residues. Trimming removed 1 base at V and 3 bases at J, with 16 bases between. Germline V gene lookup returns CDR1 DFQATT and CDR2 SNEGSKA (reference sequence). In DNA form, the CDR3 reads TGCAGTGCTAGAGGGGATGGGTTCAGGGGCTACAATGAGCAGTTCTTC. Translation: CSARGDGFRGYNEQFF.

This clonotype was observed a handful of times. This may be a read error, as it is one base from a much larger clone. This sequence joins TRBV2 and TRBJ2-5; 10 nucleotides align to TRBD2. The trim removed 5 bases at V and 3 bases at J, leaving 12 bases unmatched. The CDR3 totals 17 residues. Germline V gives CDR1 SNHLY, CDR2 FYNNEI. The CDR3 is CASSQPGLARGKETQYF. The CDR3 DNA reads as TGTGCCAGCAGTCAACCGGGACTAGCGAGAGGGAAAGAGACCCAGTACTTC.

For this clonotype: This CDR3 fails to terminate in the conserved phenylalanine or tryptophan, so it likely reflects a read error. The chain joins TRBV4-1 to TRBJ1-2; D gene unclear. The CDR3 runs 11 residues. Germline V lookup: CDR1 MGHRA, CDR2 YSYEKL. The V end was cut by 1 base, the J end by 6 bases, with 3 bases between. Written as DNA, the CDR3 is TGCGCCAGCAGCCAAGCTAATGGCTACACCCTC. Translated, it gives CASSQANGYTL.

There are many counts of this clonotype. The chain employs TRBV5-6 and TRBJ1-5, with 8 bases fitting TRBD1. Germline trimming cut 6 bases from V and 9 bases from J; bases unmatched to any gene: 11. The CDR3 has 14 residues. Germline V gene sequence: CDR1 SGHDT, CDR2 YYEEEE. The CDR3 bases are TGTGCCAGCACCCTCGGACAGGGCGATCGGCCCCAGCATTTT. Residues: CASTLGQGDRPQHF. Complete variable domain (other parts from reference TRBV5-6 and TRBJ1-5): DAGVTQSPTHLIKTRGQQVTLRCSPKSGHDTVSWYQQALGQGPQFIFQYYEEEERQRGNFPDRFSGHQFPNYSSELNVNALLLGDSALYLCASTLGQGDRPQHFGDGTRLSIL.

This clonotype was seen at least ten times. This chain joins TRBV14 and TRBJ2-1; D gene ambiguous. The CDR3 loop spans 15 amino acids. Per the germline V gene, CDR1 is SGHDN and CDR2 is FVKESK. Trimming shortened V by 4 bases and J by 0 bases, and 10 bases separated the two germline ends. CDR3 DNA sequence: TGTGCCAGCAGCCCTAGGGTCCGCTCCTACAATGAGCAGTTCTTC. It specifies CASSPRVRSYNEQFF.

This clonotype was observed many times. The CDR3 loop reads CASSWGAAAYEQYF. As DNA, the CDR3 is TGTGCCAGCAGTTGGGGGGCCGCGGCCTACGAGCAGTACTTC. This chain joins TRBV27 and TRBJ2-7; tentatively, D is TRBD1 or TRBD2 (6 bases each). This CDR3 contains 14 residues. In germline, CDR1 is MNHEY, CDR2 SMNVEV (reference sequence). Trimming took 4 bases from V and 2 from J, leaving 12 bases between them.

In its sample, this clonotype was seen many times. The chain has TRBV14 and TRBJ2-3, with TRBD2 identical over 7 bases. Germline assignment: CDR1 SGHDN and CDR2 FVKESK. This CDR3 comprises 18 residues. V dropped 3 bases and J dropped 0; count of bases not matched to a gene: 12. The CDR3 loop reads CASSHARGERGSTDTQYF. As DNA, the CDR3 is TGTGCCAGCAGCCACGCTCGGGGAGAGCGGGGAAGCACAGATACGCAGTATTTT.

This clonotype has at least ten counts. The chain combines TRBV20-1 with TRBJ2-7; TRBD2 matches 13 bases. From germline, CDR1 is DFQATT and CDR2 SNEGSKA (reference sequence). The CDR3 runs 16 residues. Unmatched junction bases numbered 5, after V lost 0 bases and J lost 3 bases. CDR3 sequence (DNA): TGCAGTGCTAGAGATAGGACTAGCGGGGGAGGCTACGAGCAGTACTTC. This encodes CSARDRTSGGGYEQYF.

Many counts were recorded for this clonotype. The rearrangement uses TRBV10-2 and TRBJ2-7; no firm D call. Looked up from germline, CDR1 is WSHSY and CDR2 is SAAADI. Trimming cost V 5 bases and J 0 bases, with 11 bases left between them. The CDR3 has 14 residues. CDR3 sequence: CASSRGGSSYEQYF. The CDR3 region has the DNA TGCGCCAGCAGTCGAGGTGGTAGCTCCTACGAGCAGTACTTC.

Concerning this clonotype itself: A much larger clonotype is one base distant, so this may be a read error. V is TRBV7-3 and J is TRBJ2-2, with 9 bases matching TRBD1. CDR3 length: 17 amino acids. Germline-derived CDR1 and CDR2 are SGHTA and FQGTGA. For the CDR3, the DNA is TGTACCAGCAGCGAGAAGCCGGGACAGGGCATGTCCGGGGAGCTGTTTTTT. Translation: CTSSEKPGQGMSGELFF. Based on the CDR3 plus reference TRBV7-3 and TRBJ2-2, the full variable domain is GAGVSQTPSNKVTEKGKYVELRCDPISGHTALYWYRQSLGQGPEFLIYFQGTGAADDSGLPNDRFFAVRPEGSVSTLKIQRTERGDSAVYLCTSSEKPGQGMSGELFFGEGSRLTVL.

This clonotype has a count of ten or more. This chain connects TRBV18 to TRBJ2-7; D not resolved. Germline CDR1 KGHSH, CDR2 LQKENI. CDR3 length: 13 amino acids. Deletions cut 3 bases from V and 1 base from J, with 7 bases between. The CDR3 DNA follows: TGTGCCAGCTCACCGCTTTCGTCCTACGAGCAGTACTTC. It is translated as CASSPLSSYEQYF.

This clonotype was detected many times. V usage is TRBV5-5 and J usage is TRBJ1-3; TRBD1 matches 9 bases. V gave up 4 bases and J gave up 4 bases; unmatched junction bases: 9. The CDR3 length is 16 residues. Germline CDR1 reads SGHKS; CDR2 reads YYEKEE (reference sequence). The CDR3 DNA follows: TGTGCCAGCAGCATGGCGGGACAGGGCCCAGGAAACACCATATATTTT. Amino acids: CASSMAGQGPGNTIYF.

This clonotype came up many times. The chain uses TRBV20-1 and TRBJ2-1; 7 bases fit TRBD1. Trimming at V came to 0 bases and at J to 1 base, leaving 3 bases not matched to a gene. The CDR3 runs to 15 residues. Germline values: CDR1 DFQATT, CDR2 SNEGSKA (reference sequence). In nucleotides, the CDR3 is TGCAGTGCTAGAGAAGGGGGCGCTTCCTACAATGAGCAGTTCTTC. As protein: CSAREGGASYNEQFF.

The table lists this clonotype with many counts. This chain connects TRBV9 to TRBJ2-3; tentatively, D is TRBD1 (6 bases). Per the germline V gene, CDR1 is SGDLS and CDR2 is YYNGEE. V was cut by 3 bases and J by 2 bases, with 16 bases left in between. This CDR3 contains 16 residues. The CDR3 is CASSETGTKYTDTQYF. CDR3 sequence (DNA): TGTGCCAGCAGCGAAACCGGGACAAAGTACACAGATACGCAGTATTTT. Full variable domain (missing parts from reference TRBV9 and TRBJ2-3): DSGVTQTPKHLITATGQRVTLRCSPRSGDLSVYWYQQSLDQGLQFLIQYYNGEERAKGNILERFSAQQFPDLHSELNLSSLELGDSALYFCASSETGTKYTDTQYFGPGTRLTVL.

In the case of this clonotype: A far larger clone is one base from this, pointing to a likely read error. The chain recombines TRBV4-1 with TRBJ1-6; D is unclear. Looked up from germline, CDR1 is MGHRA and CDR2 is YSYEKL. The CDR3 runs 16 residues. CDR3 nucleotides: TGCGCCAGCAGCCAAGATCGATACAGACGGAACACTGAAGCTTGCTTT. Amino acid sequence: CASSQDRYRRNTEACF.

This clonotype was counted many times. The chain recombines TRBV2 with TRBJ1-5; D may be TRBD1 (5 bases). V dropped 7 bases and J dropped 1 base, with 20 bases sitting between them. The CDR3 extends over 17 amino acids. CDR1 and CDR2 (germline): SNHLY, FYNNEI. CDR3 amino acids: CASNQDQGRASNQPQHF. As DNA, the CDR3 is TGTGCCAGCAACCAAGACCAGGGAAGGGCGAGCAATCAGCCCCAGCATTTT.

This clonotype was picked up many times. The J gene is TRBJ1-2, the V gene TRBV6-5; no firm D call. This CDR3 region has 15 residues. Trimming removed 2 bases from V and 7 bases from J, with 17 bases in between. Per the germline V gene, CDR1 is MNHEY and CDR2 is SVGAGI. The CDR3 loop is CASSYMGILTGGYTF. The CDR3 DNA sequence: TGTGCCAGCAGTTACATGGGAATCCTAACTGGTGGCTACACCTTC.

There are many counts of this clonotype. The CDR3 DNA is TGTGCCAGCAGGACAGGGATTCGGAATTCACCCCTCCACTTT. It encodes CASRTGIRNSPLHF. The V gene is TRBV6-5, the J gene TRBJ1-6, with 7 bases fitting TRBD1. The CDR3 runs to 14 residues. The junction had 6 bases not matched to a gene; V was cut back by 6 bases and J by 7 bases. Germline V CDR1 and CDR2: MNHEY, SVGAGI.

This clonotype was picked up many times. The chain couples TRBV5-1 to TRBJ1-1; no firm D call. Trimming removed 0 bases from V and 0 bases from J, with 12 bases in between. CDR3 length: 16 amino acids. Per germline, CDR1 SGHRS and CDR2 YFSETQ. The CDR3 spells CASSLVSHNMNTEAFF. The CDR3 DNA is TGCGCCAGCAGCTTGGTATCCCACAACATGAACACTGAAGCTTTCTTT. Filled out from reference TRBV5-1 and TRBJ1-1, the complete variable domain reads KAGVTQTPRYLIKTRGQQVTLSCSPISGHRSVSWYQQTPGQGLQFLFEYFSETQRNKGNFPGRFSGRQFSNSRSEMNVSTLELGDSALYLCASSLVSHNMNTEAFFGQGTRLTVV.

Points on this clonotype: A much larger clone lies one base from this, so it may be a read error. The chain recombines TRBV24-1 with TRBJ2-1, with TRBD2 matching over 8 bases. V shed 2 bases and J 0 bases; nucleotides not matched to a gene: 5. The CDR3 covers 17 residues. Germline lookup yields CDR1 KGHDR and CDR2 SFDVKD. The CDR3 sequence: CATSDSGREGSYNEQFF. The CDR3 DNA reads as TGTGCCACCAGTGATTCCGGGAGGGAAGGCTCCTACAATGAGCAGTTCTTC.

This clonotype appeared many times. The chain is built from TRBV20-1 and TRBJ2-1; 9 bases are a match to TRBD1. The CDR3 is made up of 13 amino acids. With V trimmed by 7 bases and J by 3 bases, 4 bases remained unmatched. Looked up from germline, CDR1 is DFQATT and CDR2 is SNEGSKA (reference sequence). The CDR3: CSEPGQGYNEQFF. CDR3 nucleotides: TGCAGTGAACCGGGACAGGGCTACAATGAGCAGTTCTTC.

This clonotype has at least ten counts. The chain links TRBV7-9 to TRBJ2-1, with 9 bases lining up with TRBD2. Trimming at V came to 8 bases and at J to 6 bases, leaving 8 bases not matched to a gene. The CDR3 is 14 residues long. The germline gives CDR1 SEHNR, CDR2 FQNEAQ (reference sequence). Written as DNA, the CDR3 is TGTGCCAGCTCGGGGGGACTAGCTAGCAATGAGCAGTTCTTC. It yields the protein CASSGGLASNEQFF.

This clonotype was seen ten or more times. The chain joins TRBV29-1 to TRBJ2-2; 9 nucleotides align to TRBD1. The CDR3 covers 14 residues. Unmatched junction bases numbered 3, after V lost 7 bases and J lost 0 bases. Germline CDR1 and CDR2: SQVTM and ANQGSEA. The CDR3 loop is CSAGDRANTGELFF. The CDR3 DNA reads TGCAGCGCTGGGGACAGGGCGAACACCGGGGAGCTGTTTTTT.

This clonotype was observed a few times. Just one base apart from a much larger clone, this may be a read error. J is TRBJ2-5 and V is TRBV4-1; tentative D call: TRBD2 (5 bases). This CDR3 contains 15 residues. V was pared by 4 bases and J by 4 bases, with 16 bases between. Germline CDR1 is MGHRA and CDR2 is YSYEKL. The CDR3 DNA reads TGCGCCAGCAGCCGAGTCGCTAGCTCGGGAGAGACCCAGTACTTC. This translates into CASSRVASSGETQYF.

This clonotype was seen at least ten times. The V and J genes are TRBV7-6 and TRBJ1-1; D gene unclear. This CDR3 has 14 amino acids. V was shortened by 1 base and J by 3 bases, with 9 bases between the two germline ends. Germline V gene data show CDR1 as SGHVS and CDR2 as FNYEAQ. CDR3 in amino acids: CASSLDLGDTEAFF. CDR3 coding DNA: TGTGCCAGCAGCTTAGATTTGGGAGACACTGAAGCTTTCTTT.

This clonotype was counted many times. This sequence joins TRBV13 and TRBJ1-4, with 12 bases matching TRBD1. There are 15 residues in the CDR3. Germline loops: CDR1 PRHDT, CDR2 FYEKMQ (reference sequence). Trimming at V came to 4 bases and at J to 6 bases, leaving 3 bases not matched to a gene. The CDR3 region is CASSSGQGADEKLFF. The DNA for the CDR3 is TGTGCCAGCAGCTCGGGACAGGGGGCTGATGAAAAACTGTTTTTT.

This clonotype was observed many times. This rearrangement joins TRBV30 to TRBJ1-5, with a possible D match to TRBD1 (5 bases). This CDR3 is built from 14 residues. Trimming took 0 bases from V and 3 from J, leaving 9 bases between them. The germline V gene encodes CDR1 GTSNPN and CDR2 SVGIG (reference sequence). CDR3 region: CAWSVPGNNQPQHF. CDR3 in DNA: TGTGCCTGGAGTGTACCAGGGAACAATCAGCCCCAGCATTTT.

The V call is TRBV20-1, the J call TRBJ2-5; 10 positions agree with TRBD2. Germline-derived CDR1 and CDR2 are DFQATT and SNEGSKA (reference sequence). CDR3 length equals 16 residues. The V gene end was trimmed by 4 bases and the J gene end by 2 bases; junction bases not matched to a gene: 10. CDR3: CSAIIAGGRFQETQYF. As DNA, the CDR3 is TGCAGTGCTATTATAGCGGGGGGCCGCTTTCAAGAGACCCAGTACTTC.

This clonotype was detected ten times or more. The genes are TRBV7-8 and TRBJ1-1, with D unresolved. Germline V CDR1 and CDR2: SGHVS, FQNEAQ. Trimming stripped 2 bases from V and 4 bases from J, with 17 bases between. This CDR3 region has 16 residues. The CDR3 DNA reads TGTGCCAGCAGCTTATCTCTCTCGGGGAGGGTCACTGAAGCTTTCTTT. Protein sequence: CASSLSLSGRVTEAFF.

The table lists this clonotype with many counts. The rearrangement uses TRBV7-9 and TRBJ2-7, with D perhaps matching TRBD2 (6 bases). Trimming cost V 0 bases and J 6 bases, with 12 bases left between them. This CDR3 has 14 residues. CDR1 and CDR2 (germline): SEHNR, FQNEAQ (reference sequence). CDR3 region: CASSLAGGPAEQYF. The CDR3, as DNA: TGTGCCAGCAGCTTAGCTGGAGGGCCCGCCGAGCAGTACTTC. The full variable domain, in which reference TRBV7-9 and TRBJ2-7 provide the parts outside the CDR3, is DTGVSQNPRHKITKRGQNVTFRCDPISEHNRLYWYRQTLGQGPEFLTYFQNEAQLEKSRLLSDRFSAERPKGSFSTLEIQRTEQGDSAMYLCASSLAGGPAEQYFGPGTRLTVT.